These 25 T cell receptor beta chains came from one sample sequenced in a study of blood T cell repertoires in COVID-19. The method was immunoSEQ multiplex PCR; TCRdb's version includes in-frame clones alone and lacks a portion of them. The data hold 250,000 or so clones, with 86% observed a single time. Sequencing was carried out using peripheral blood. Receptors were obtained from a man at least 80 years old with acute or convalescent COVID-19.

The chain joins TRBV5-1 to TRBJ2-3; TRBD1 might be the D (6 bases). Between the trimmed V and J ends, which lost 1 base and 3 bases, there was a span of 12 bases. From germline, CDR1 is SGHRS and CDR2 YFSETQ. This CDR3 comprises 15 residues. The CDR3 sequence is CASSLIGGRTDTQYF. In DNA form, the CDR3 reads TGCGCCAGCAGCTTGATAGGGGGAAGGACAGATACGCAGTATTTT.

This clone has a handful of counts. The chain links TRBV3-1 (or the pseudogene TRBV3-2) to TRBJ1-2; D remains ambiguous. The CDR3 has 14 amino acids. CDR1 and CDR2 (germline): LGHDT, YNNKEL (reference sequence). Trimming shortened V by 4 bases and J by 6 bases, and 15 bases separated the two germline ends. CDR3 bases: TGTGCCAGCAGCCCTCTGAACGGGTGGAATGGCTACACCTTC. As protein: CASSPLNGWNGYTF.

The chain joins TRBV11-2 to TRBJ1-1; 9 nucleotides line up with TRBD1. The germline CDR1 and CDR2 sequences are SGHAT and FQNNGV. The CDR3 extends over 17 amino acids. Trimming took 4 bases from V and 0 from J; bases not matched to a gene: 9. Here the CDR3 reads CASSSRDRARMNTEAFF. CDR3 bases: TGTGCCAGCAGCTCCCGGGACAGGGCTCGGATGAACACTGAAGCTTTCTTT.

The V gene is TRBV5-1, the J gene TRBJ2-3; 9 nucleotides align to TRBD1. Germline-derived CDR1 and CDR2 are SGHRS and YFSETQ. CDR3 size: 16 residues. V dropped 1 base and J dropped 2; count of bases not matched to a gene: 5. The CDR3 here is CASSLSGTGTTDTQYF. The CDR3 DNA follows: TGCGCCAGCAGCTTGTCCGGGACAGGGACCACAGATACGCAGTATTTT.

This clone was detected only once. V is TRBV7-2 and J is TRBJ2-7; D is possibly TRBD1 (7 bases). Germline assignment: CDR1 SGHTA and CDR2 FQGNSA. This CDR3 is built from 16 residues. Trimming shortened V by 6 bases and J by 1 base, and 19 bases separated the two germline ends. The CDR3 spells CASSPGPGGTSYEQYF. The DNA of the CDR3 is TGTGCCAGCAGTCCGGGCCCAGGGGGGACTTCCTACGAGCAGTACTTC. Together with reference TRBV7-2 and TRBJ2-7, the CDR3 gives the full variable domain: GAGVSQSPSNKVTEKGKDVELRCDPISGHTALYWYRQSLGQGLEFLIYFQGNSAPDKSGLPSDRFSAERTGGSVSTLTIQRTQQEDSAVYLCASSPGPGGTSYEQYFGPGTRLTVT.

The rearrangement links TRBV15 to TRBJ1-5; D unclear. Germline V gene data show CDR1 as LNHNV and CDR2 as YYDKDF (reference sequence). The CDR3 has 15 amino acids. Trimming stripped 0 bases from V and 6 bases from J, with 12 bases between. In DNA form, the CDR3 reads TGTGCCACCAGCAGAGATAGTCGCAATGGTCAGCCCCAGCATTTT. Translated, it gives CATSRDSRNGQPQHF. Full variable domain (outside the CDR3, taken from reference TRBV15 and TRBJ1-5): DAMVIQNPRYQVTQFGKPVTLSCSQTLNHNVMYWYQQKSSQAPKLLFHYYDKDFNNEADTPDNFQSRRPNTSFCFLDIRSPGLGDTAMYLCATSRDSRNGQPQHFGDGTRLSIL.

The chain recombines TRBV19 with TRBJ1-5, with 8 bases fitting TRBD1. This CDR3 is 16 amino acids long. With V trimmed by 5 bases and J by 2 bases, 8 bases remained unmatched. Germline-derived CDR1 and CDR2 are LNHDA and SQIVND (reference sequence). The DNA of the CDR3 is TGTGCCAGTAGTCCCACAGGGGGACGGGGCAATCAGCCCCAGCATTTT. Its translation: CASSPTGGRGNQPQHF.

The rearrangement uses TRBV19 and TRBJ1-1; D remains unclear. The V and J ends lost 5 bases and 11 bases respectively, with 15 bases between them. Germline lookup yields CDR1 LNHDA and CDR2 SQIVND (reference sequence). The CDR3 has 12 residues. The CDR3 bases are TGTGCCAGTAGTCAGCGTGCCCTGCAGGCTTTCTTT. This translates into CASSQRALQAFF.

The chain joins TRBV6-1 to TRBJ1-4, with TRBD1 as a possible D gene (6 bases). This CDR3 is 16 amino acids long. Trimming left V 1 base short and J 5 bases short, with 14 bases between. Germline V gene lookup returns CDR1 MNHNS and CDR2 SASEGT. The CDR3 DNA reads as TGTGCCAGCAGTGAAGAACTTTGGACAGTCAATGAAAAACTGTTTTTT. It encodes CASSEELWTVNEKLFF.

V is TRBV28 and J is TRBJ1-1; no clear D gene. V dropped 6 bases and J dropped 1 base, with 12 bases sitting between them. CDR3 length equals 14 residues. Germline V gene sequence: CDR1 MDHEN, CDR2 SYDVKM. CDR3 DNA sequence: TGTGCCAGCAGCCCCCTGGGGAGGAACACTGAAGCTTTCTTT. Translated: CASSPLGRNTEAFF. Variable domain in full (rest from reference TRBV28 and TRBJ1-1): DVKVTQSSRYLVKRTGEKVFLECVQDMDHENMFWYRQDPGLGLRLIYFSYDVKMKEKGDIPEGYSVSREKKERFSLILESASTNQTSMYLCASSPLGRNTEAFFGQGTRLTVV.

As DNA, the CDR3 is TGTGCCAGTAGTTCAGGACAGGGAAGCAATCAGCCCCAGCATTTT. It translates to CASSSGQGSNQPQHF. This chain links TRBV19 with TRBJ1-5, with 8 bases aligning to TRBD1. This CDR3 has 15 amino acids. Germline-derived CDR1 and CDR2 are LNHDA and SQIVND (reference sequence). J was trimmed by 1 base and V by 5 bases; bases with no gene match: 4.

The CDR3 DNA is TGTGCCAGCAGCGGAGCCATGAACACTGAAGCTTTCTTT. This gives the protein CASSGAMNTEAFF. This chain connects TRBV2 to TRBJ1-1; D call uncertain. CDR3 length: 13 amino acids. Germline V gene sequence: CDR1 SNHLY, CDR2 FYNNEI. Trimming removed 6 bases from V and 0 bases from J, with 8 bases in between.

The chain recombines TRBV5-4 with TRBJ2-5; 7 bases are shared with TRBD1. This CDR3 comprises 17 residues. V dropped 0 bases and J dropped 1; count of bases not matched to a gene: 9. In germline, CDR1 is SGHNT, CDR2 YYREEE (reference sequence). CDR3 region: CASSLVGRAGGQETQYF. The CDR3 nucleotides are TGTGCCAGCAGCTTGGTGGGCCGGGCAGGGGGCCAAGAGACCCAGTACTTC.

The gene calls are TRBV6-1 and TRBJ1-2; the D is unclear. In germline, CDR1 is MNHNS, CDR2 SASEGT. This CDR3 is 15 amino acids long. The germline V and J ends were trimmed by 0 bases and 6 bases, with 14 bases remaining between them. This chain's CDR3 is CASSEAGKGSHGYTF. The CDR3 DNA reads TGTGCCAGCAGTGAAGCAGGTAAAGGGAGCCATGGCTACACCTTC.

This chain connects TRBV24-1 to TRBJ2-2, with 14 positions matching TRBD2. The CDR3 is 16 residues long. J lost 9 bases, V lost 4 bases, and 6 bases had no gene match. Looked up from germline, CDR1 is KGHDR and CDR2 is SFDVKD. The CDR3 DNA follows: TGTGCCACCAGTGACCCGGGACTAGCGGGAGTCAGGGAGCTGTTTTTT. It codes for CATSDPGLAGVRELFF.

The CDR3 region has the DNA TGTGCCAGCAGTTACTCGACAGGGGGCGCGGGCGAGCAGTACTTC. Amino acids: CASSYSTGGAGEQYF. This chain uses TRBV6-6 with TRBJ2-7; 10 bases fit TRBD1. The CDR3 is 15 amino acids. V lost 0 bases and J lost 6; bases outside the gene matches: 5. Looked up from germline, CDR1 is MNHNY and CDR2 is SVGAGI (reference sequence).

This sequence joins TRBV28 and TRBJ2-1, with 7 bases matching TRBD1. V shed 0 bases and J 6 bases; nucleotides not matched to a gene: 5. Germline values: CDR1 MDHEN, CDR2 SYDVKM. The CDR3 has 15 residues. The CDR3, as DNA: TGTGCCAGCAGTTTATGGACAGGGATGGGCAATGAGCAGTTCTTC. As protein: CASSLWTGMGNEQFF.

The chain combines TRBV5-8 with TRBJ2-5; the D gene is possibly TRBD2 (5 bases). Germline values: CDR1 SGHTS, CDR2 YDEGEE. The V and J ends lost 0 bases and 1 base respectively, with 7 bases between them. This CDR3 contains 14 residues. The CDR3 bases are TGTGCCAGCAGCTTGGGAGGGTTCCAAGAGACCCAGTACTTC. Translating gives CASSLGGFQETQYF.

V gene TRBV3-1 (or the pseudogene TRBV3-2) combines with J gene TRBJ2-5; TRBD1 might be the D (5 bases). CDR3 length: 14 amino acids. Germline V lookup: CDR1 LGHDT, CDR2 YNNKEL (reference sequence). The ends were cut back, 1 base at V and 5 bases at J, with 11 bases in the middle. The CDR3 DNA reads as TGTGCCAGCAGCCAAGCTGGGGCCGTGGAGACCCAGTACTTC. Amino acid sequence: CASSQAGAVETQYF.

In this sample, this clone turned up once. The chain uses TRBV29-1 and TRBJ2-1; TRBD2 agrees at 8 bases. In germline, CDR1 is SQVTM, CDR2 ANQGSEA. The V segment lost 7 bases and the J segment 4 bases; nucleotides outside the gene matches: 9. CDR3 size: 14 residues. As DNA, the CDR3 is TGCAGCGGTGCCCTAGCGGGCGTATACAATGAGCAGTTCTTC. Amino acid sequence: CSGALAGVYNEQFF.

The genes are TRBV28 and TRBJ2-7; 7 positions agree with TRBD1. V was pared by 5 bases and J by 0 bases, with 10 bases of the junction left unmatched. Germline V gene lookup returns CDR1 MDHEN and CDR2 SYDVKM. CDR3 length: 16 amino acids. The CDR3 DNA reads as TGTGCCAGCAGTCCAATTTCGGGGACAGCCTCCTACGAGCAGTACTTC. Protein product: CASSPISGTASYEQYF. The whole variable domain, remainder taken from reference TRBV28 and TRBJ2-7, is DVKVTQSSRYLVKRTGEKVFLECVQDMDHENMFWYRQDPGLGLRLIYFSYDVKMKEKGDIPEGYSVSREKKERFSLILESASTNQTSMYLCASSPISGTASYEQYFGPGTRLTVT.

The rearrangement joins TRBV5-1 to TRBJ2-1, with 9 positions matching TRBD1. Germline lookup yields CDR1 SGHRS and CDR2 YFSETQ. With 4 bases clipped from V and 5 bases from J, the junction kept 10 bases outside the gene matches. The CDR3 has 16 residues. The CDR3 DNA reads TGCGCCAGCAGCATCGGTACAGGGGGCCTGAACAATGAGCAGTTCTTC. Protein sequence: CASSIGTGGLNNEQFF.

V usage is TRBV7-9 and J usage is TRBJ1-4; D might be TRBD1 (5 bases). There are 14 residues in the CDR3. Between the trimmed V and J ends, which lost 5 bases and 4 bases, there was a span of 11 bases. Germline V gene sequence: CDR1 SEHNR, CDR2 FQNEAQ (reference sequence). The CDR3 spells CASSVDKINEKLFF. Here the CDR3 DNA reads TGTGCCAGCAGCGTGGACAAGATTAATGAAAAACTGTTTTTT.

This chain connects TRBV11-3 to TRBJ2-3; 7 positions agree with TRBD2. CDR1 and CDR2 (germline): SGHNT, YENEEA. V was pared by 3 bases and J by 4 bases, with 7 bases of the junction left unmatched. This CDR3 is 15 amino acids long. This CDR3 reads CASSLSGAGADTQYF. CDR3 sequence (DNA): TGTGCCAGCAGCTTGAGCGGGGCGGGAGCAGATACGCAGTATTTT. The full variable domain, its missing parts supplied by reference TRBV11-3 and TRBJ2-3, is EAGVVQSPRYKIIEKKQPVAFWCNPISGHNTLYWYLQNLGQGPELLIRYENEEAVDDSQLPKDRFSAERLKGVDSTLKIQPAELGDSAVYLCASSLSGAGADTQYFGPGTRLTVL.

The V gene is TRBV11-3, the J gene TRBJ2-5; D may be TRBD2 (6 bases). V lost 3 bases, J lost 2 bases, and 10 bases lay in between. Per the germline V gene, CDR1 is SGHNT and CDR2 is YENEEA. The CDR3 has 14 amino acids. CDR3 coding DNA: TGTGCCAGCAGCTTTGGTAGCGGACAAGAGACCCAGTACTTC. Encoded protein: CASSFGSGQETQYF.